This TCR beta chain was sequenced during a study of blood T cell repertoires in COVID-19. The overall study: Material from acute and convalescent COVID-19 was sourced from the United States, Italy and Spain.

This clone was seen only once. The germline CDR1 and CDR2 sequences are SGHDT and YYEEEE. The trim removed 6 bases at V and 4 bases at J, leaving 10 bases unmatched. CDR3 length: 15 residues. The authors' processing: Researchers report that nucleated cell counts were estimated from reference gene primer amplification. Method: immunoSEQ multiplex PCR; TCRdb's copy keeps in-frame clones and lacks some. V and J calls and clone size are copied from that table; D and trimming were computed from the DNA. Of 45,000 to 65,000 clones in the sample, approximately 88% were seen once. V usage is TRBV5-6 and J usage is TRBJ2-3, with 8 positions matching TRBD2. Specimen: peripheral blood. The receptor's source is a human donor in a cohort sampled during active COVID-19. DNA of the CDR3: TGTGCCAGCATTGAGGAGCGCGGGGGGTCAGATACGCAGTATTTT. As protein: CASIEERGGSDTQYF. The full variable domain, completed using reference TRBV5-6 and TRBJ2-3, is DAGVTQSPTHLIKTRGQQVTLRCSPKSGHDTVSWYQQALGQGPQFIFQYYEEEERQRGNFPDRFSGHQFPNYSSELNVNALLLGDSALYLCASIEERGGSDTQYFGPGTRLTVL.